This T cell receptor beta chain was retrieved from a study of T cell changes during pregnancy in multiple sclerosis. Germline assignment: CDR1 SEHNR and CDR2 FQNEAQ (reference sequence). V lost 2 bases, J lost 8 bases, and 10 bases lay in between. This CDR3 is built from 13 residues. TCRdb's table, derived via immunoSEQ multiplex PCR, lists solely in-frame clones and lacks some. The sample carries about 59,000 clones, over 90% recorded once. The sample holds a few counts of this clone. Material: CD8+ T cells from peripheral blood mononuclear cells, obtained in the third trimester of pregnancy. This chain connects TRBV7-9 to TRBJ2-1, with D unclear. This sequence originates from a female donor with multiple sclerosis, enrolled in a pregnancy study. CDR3 nucleotide sequence: TGTGCCAGCAGCTTACCTGAGCGCGATGAGCAGTTCTTC. Protein sequence: CASSLPERDEQFF. The full variable domain, with the rest looked up from reference TRBV7-9 and TRBJ2-1, is DTGVSQNPRHKITKRGQNVTFRCDPISEHNRLYWYRQTLGQGPEFLTYFQNEAQLEKSRLLSDRFSAERPKGSFSTLEIQRTEQGDSAMYLCASSLPERDEQFFGPGTRLTVL.